This T cell receptor beta chain was sequenced in a study of blood T cell repertoires in COVID-19. Study context: Sites in the United States, Italy and Spain provided acute and convalescent COVID-19 samples.

Profiling relied on immunoSEQ multiplex PCR, and the TCRdb table lists in-frame clones only, not all of them. The sample consists of about 160,000 clones, 90% of them appearing once. Per the germline V gene, CDR1 is SGHRS and CDR2 is YFSETQ. With 4 bases removed from V and 0 bases from J, the gap between germline ends came to 11 bases. The CDR3 has 15 amino acids. The chain has TRBV5-1 and TRBJ1-5, with D unresolved. Sequenced material: peripheral blood. The source is a man aged 50-60 years with acute or convalescent COVID-19. In DNA form, the CDR3 reads TGCGCCAGCAGCACGGACGGACTTAGCAATCAGCCCCAGCATTTT. Translation: CASSTDGLSNQPQHF.